The clone carrying this T cell receptor beta chain has more than one count but fewer than ten. As yet, its antigen is unknown. This clone may be a read error of a much larger clone one base away. Combining a sample-barcoded 5' primer with a J-beta primer mix, a second PCR ran for roughly 7 to 12 cycles. Every single cDNA molecule received a tag from a template-switch adaptor with 12 random nucleotides. TCRdb called the 5' RACE reads again in MiXCR, with one record for every CDR3 protein. The profile shows 710,000 or so distinct CDR3 sequences, approximately 31% of them singletons. The ends lost 3 bases at V and 10 bases at J; junction bases unmatched: 3. Germline CDR1 and CDR2: GTSNPN and SVGIG (reference sequence). This CDR3 contains 11 residues. This specimen comes from a study of blood T cells in healthy people across ages. The study, taken as a whole, reports: TCR beta diversity tracked closely with naive T cell percentage. Per-million-T-cell TCR beta diversity fell roughly linearly with age.

This receptor was taken from a woman aged 80 or older in good health. The chain joins TRBV30 to TRBJ2-1; TRBD1 matches at 7 bases. Sample: blood. The CDR3, as DNA: TGTGCCTGGAGGACAGGGTACGAGCAGTTCTTC. This sequence encodes CAWRTGYEQFF. The entire variable domain, with the rest obtained from reference TRBV30 and TRBJ2-1, is as follows: SQTIHQWPATLVQPVGSPLSLECTVEGTSNPNLYWYRQAAGRGLQLLFYSVGIGQISSEVPQNLSASRPQDRQFILSSKKLLLSDSGFYLCAWRTGYEQFFGPGTRLTVL.